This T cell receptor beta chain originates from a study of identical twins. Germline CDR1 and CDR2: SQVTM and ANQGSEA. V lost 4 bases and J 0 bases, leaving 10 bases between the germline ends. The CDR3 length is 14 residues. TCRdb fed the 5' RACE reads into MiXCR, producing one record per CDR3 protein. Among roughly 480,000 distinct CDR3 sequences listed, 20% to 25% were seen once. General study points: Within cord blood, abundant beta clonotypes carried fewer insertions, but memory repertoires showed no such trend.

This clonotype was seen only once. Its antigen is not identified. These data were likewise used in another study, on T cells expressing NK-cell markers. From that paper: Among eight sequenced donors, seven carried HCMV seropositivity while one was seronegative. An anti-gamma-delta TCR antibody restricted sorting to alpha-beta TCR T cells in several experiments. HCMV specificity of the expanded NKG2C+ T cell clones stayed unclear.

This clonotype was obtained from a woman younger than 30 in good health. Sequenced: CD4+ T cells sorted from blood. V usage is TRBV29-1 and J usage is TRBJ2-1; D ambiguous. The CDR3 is CSVVWQFSYNEQFF. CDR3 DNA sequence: TGCAGCGTTGTATGGCAGTTCTCCTACAATGAGCAGTTCTTC.